The rows below give T cell receptor beta chains drawn from one sample of a study of read filtering for tumor transcriptome and immune sequencing. TCRdb passed the reads through MiXCR, listing each CDR3 protein once. In the table there are about 37,000 distinct CDR3 sequences, around 15% of which are singletons. Sequenced: a population of CD138-negative cells sorted from bone marrow. The receptor set was obtained from a donor at least 40 years old with multiple myeloma. CDR3s include the opening cysteine and the closing phenylalanine or tryptophan. A D gene is named only where the DNA matches it firmly. A clone size is listed for some rows: how often the clone was seen (once, few, many), or a class if it is expanded.

j_call | v_call | clone_size | d_call | cdr3_nt | cdr3_aa
TRBJ2-1 | TRBV20-1 | many | . | TGCAGTGCTAGGCTGCGGGTGAGGAACAATGAGCAGTTCTTC | CSARLRVRNNEQFF
TRBJ1-1 | TRBV5-1 | many | TRBD1 | TGCGCCAGCAGCAATTGGGACAGCTTGAACACTGAAGCTTTCTTT | CASSNWDSLNTEAFF
TRBJ2-7 | TRBV6-2/TRBV6-3 | many | . | TGTGCCAGCAGTCCCGCCCATTACGAGCAGTACTTC | CASSPAHYEQYF
TRBJ2-7 | TRBV7-2 | . | . | TGTGCCAGCAGCTTATACAGCGCCAATTCCTACGAGCAGTACTTC | CASSLYSANSYEQYF
TRBJ2-1 | TRBV7-9 | many | TRBD1 | TGTGCCAGCAGCTCCGGGACAGGTCCCTACAATGAGCAGTTCTTC | CASSSGTGPYNEQFF
TRBJ2-1 | TRBV6-2/TRBV6-3 | many | TRBD2 | TGTGCCAGCAGTCCCCATCTAAGCGGGAGGGCCTTCCACAATGAGCAGTTCTTC | CASSPHLSGRAFHNEQFF
TRBJ2-7 | TRBV29-1 | many | TRBD1 | TGCAGCGTTGAAGGACAGGGGGCCGACGAGCAGTACTTC | CSVEGQGADEQYF
TRBJ2-3 | TRBV5-5 | many | . | TGTGCCAGCAGCTTCGATCCCCTCACAGATACGCAGTATTTT | CASSFDPLTDTQYF
TRBJ2-2 | TRBV3-1 | many | . | TGTGCCAGCAGCCAAGAGGGGGAGCTGTTTTTT | CASSQEGELFF
TRBJ2-5 | TRBV12-3/TRBV12-4 | many | TRBD2 | TGTGCCAGCAGAGAACTAGCGGGAGGCGAGACCCAGTACTTC | CASRELAGGETQYF
TRBJ2-7 | TRBV20-1 | many | . | TGCAGTGCCCTCGGGGAGAGCTCCTACGAGCAGTACTTC | CSALGESSYEQYF
TRBJ2-1 | TRBV7-8 | many | . | TGTGCCAGCAGCTTAGCGGGCTCCCCCTACAATGAGCAGTTCTTC | CASSLAGSPYNEQFF
TRBJ2-3 | TRBV12-3/TRBV12-4 | many | . | TGTGCCAGCAGTTTTTCAACGGATTACACAGATACGCAGTATTTT | CASSFSTDYTDTQYF
TRBJ1-1 | TRBV28 | many | TRBD1 | TGTGCCAGCAGTTTGGGGGACAGGTTCACTGAAGCTTTCTTT | CASSLGDRFTEAFF
TRBJ2-6 | TRBV4-3 | many | . | TGCGCCAGCAGCCAAGATGTAAGGGGCTCTGGGGCCAACGTCCTGACTTTC | CASSQDVRGSGANVLTF
TRBJ1-2 | TRBV7-2 | many | . | TGTGCCAGCAGCCAACGGGATTTAGCTAACTATGGCTACACCTTC | CASSQRDLANYGYTF
TRBJ2-3 | TRBV28 | many | . | TGTGCCAGCAGAGGGGGAAATACGCAGTATTTT | CASRGGNTQYF
TRBJ2-2 | TRBV7-6 | many | TRBD1 | TGTGCCAGCAGTCTTGGTGCAGGGGGTTCCGCCGGGGAGCTGTTTTTT | CASSLGAGGSAGELFF
TRBJ2-2 | TRBV3-1 | many | . | TGTGCCAGCAGCCGAGCTCCGGGTTATAACACCGGGGAGCTGTTTTTT | CASSRAPGYNTGELFF
TRBJ1-1 | TRBV20-1 | many | TRBD1 | TGCAGTGCATACTCCGGGACAGGGGACACTGAAGCTTTCTTT | CSAYSGTGDTEAFF
TRBJ2-3 | TRBV20-1 | many | . | TGCAGTGCCTCCTCCCTACTAGCCTCCTTAGATACGCAGTATTTT | CSASSLLASLDTQYF
TRBJ1-2 | TRBV20-1 | many | TRBD1 | TGCAGTGCTAGAGGGGGACAGGCTAACGGCTACACCTTC | CSARGGQANGYTF